The 29 T cell receptor beta chains presented below share a single source sample, sequenced in a study of shared T cell receptors in the human thymus. Repertoires were generated with immunoSEQ multiplex PCR, while TCRdb's copy carries only in-frame clones and drops some. This sample yields about 380,000 clones, of which around 95% are seen a single time; roughly 0.021% belongs to the top ten. Sequencing was performed on thymocytes. These receptors originate from a human donor.

The rearrangement uses TRBV27 and TRBJ1-6; D unclear. Trimming left V 1 base short and J 4 bases short, with 8 bases between. The CDR3 extends over 15 amino acids. The V gene's germline CDR1 is MNHEY and CDR2 SMNVEV (reference sequence). CDR3 nucleotides: TGTGCCAGCAGTTTATGGGCAGAATATAATTCACCCCTCCACTTT. Its translation: CASSLWAEYNSPLHF.

The V gene is TRBV30, the J gene TRBJ2-2; 10 nucleotides agree with TRBD1. Germline trimming cut 3 bases from V and 4 bases from J; bases unmatched to any gene: 11. The CDR3 is 17 amino acids. Germline values: CDR1 GTSNPN, CDR2 SVGIG (reference sequence). The CDR3 nucleotides are TGTGCCTGGAGATACCTCCGGGACAGGGGCCCCACCGGGGAGCTGTTTTTT. Protein: CAWRYLRDRGPTGELFF.

The chain has TRBV5-1 and TRBJ1-4; possibly TRBD1 for D (5 bases). CDR3 length equals 19 residues. Germline values: CDR1 SGHRS, CDR2 YFSETQ. The V end was cut by 4 bases, the J end by 0 bases, with 22 bases between. CDR3 nucleotide sequence: TGCGCCAGCAGCAAACCTACGTCCAGGGAGCTTGCAACTAATGAAAAACTGTTTTTT. Its protein is CASSKPTSRELATNEKLFF.

This clone has only one observation. The chain joins TRBV28 to TRBJ2-7, with 8 nucleotides matching TRBD1. There are 15 residues in the CDR3. Germline values: CDR1 MDHEN, CDR2 SYDVKM. The trim removed 2 bases at V and 8 bases at J, leaving 11 bases unmatched. The CDR3 DNA is TGTGCCAGCAGTTTACCCGGGACAGGCGGGGAAAAGCAGTACTTC. Its translation: CASSLPGTGGEKQYF.

V usage is TRBV27 and J usage is TRBJ2-1, with 11 bases lining up with TRBD2. CDR3 length: 17 amino acids. V shed 3 bases and J 10 bases; nucleotides not matched to a gene: 14. Germline V gives CDR1 MNHEY, CDR2 SMNVEV (reference sequence). Here the CDR3 reads CASSFILAGGLSVEQFF. As DNA, the CDR3 is TGTGCCAGCAGTTTCATATTAGCGGGAGGGCTTTCTGTAGAGCAGTTCTTC.

The chain joins TRBV7-2 to TRBJ2-1; 9 nucleotides align to TRBD2. Germline lookup yields CDR1 SGHTA and CDR2 FQGNSA. This CDR3 comprises 18 residues. V was clipped by 5 bases and J by 4 bases; unmatched bases: 15. In DNA, the CDR3 is TGTGCCAGCAGCAGCGAGGCAAAGGCTAGCGGGGTATACAATGAGCAGTTCTTC. Residues: CASSSEAKASGVYNEQFF.

This clone was seen only once. The J gene is TRBJ1-4, the V gene TRBV18; the D gene is possibly TRBD1 (5 bases). V lost 4 bases and J lost 0, with 15 bases in between. The CDR3 runs 17 residues. From germline, CDR1 is KGHSH and CDR2 LQKENI. The CDR3 region has the DNA TGTGCCAGCTCACGGGGCAGAAGAACTTCAACTAATGAAAAACTGTTTTTT. It is translated as CASSRGRRTSTNEKLFF.

The chain has TRBV6-6 and TRBJ2-2; no reliable D call. The CDR3 is made up of 16 amino acids. The V gene lost 5 bases and the J gene lost 0 bases, with 13 bases spanning the gap. The germline CDR1 and CDR2 sequences are MNHNY and SVGAGI (reference sequence). CDR3 region: CASSTHRASNTGELFF. DNA for the CDR3: TGTGCCAGCAGTACCCACCGGGCCTCGAACACCGGGGAGCTGTTTTTT.

The rearrangement uses TRBV7-2 and TRBJ2-5, with 9 bases identical to TRBD2. The CDR3 is 16 amino acids. V lost 1 base and J lost 5; bases outside the gene matches: 8. Germline assignment: CDR1 SGHTA and CDR2 FQGNSA. The CDR3 here is CASSLVSGSARETQYF. The CDR3 coding sequence is TGTGCCAGCAGCTTAGTTAGCGGGAGTGCACGGGAGACCCAGTACTTC.

The rearrangement links TRBV5-4 to TRBJ2-1; 10 nucleotides align to TRBD2. This CDR3 is built from 17 residues. From germline, CDR1 is SGHNT and CDR2 YYREEE (reference sequence). Trimming cost V 3 bases and J 7 bases; bases outside gene matches: 13. The CDR3 loop is CASSSYTLAGVANEQFF. The CDR3 DNA reads TGTGCCAGCAGCTCCTACACCCTAGCGGGAGTAGCAAATGAGCAGTTCTTC.

This clone was counted once. The chain employs TRBV19 and TRBJ2-1; TRBD1 matches at 8 bases. The trim removed 4 bases at V and 7 bases at J, leaving 6 bases unmatched. Looked up from germline, CDR1 is LNHDA and CDR2 is SQIVND (reference sequence). The CDR3 has 14 amino acids. The CDR3 coding sequence is TGTGCCAGTAGTAAAGACAGGGGTGTGAATGAGCAGTTCTTC. Amino acids: CASSKDRGVNEQFF.

J is TRBJ1-2 and V is TRBV6-5, with TRBD1 as a possible D gene (5 bases). The V end lost 6 bases, the J end lost 8 bases, and 16 bases lay between the germline ends. CDR1 and CDR2 (germline): MNHEY, SVGAGI. This CDR3 is built from 13 residues. DNA for the CDR3: TGTGCCAGCAGACCCCTGGGGGGTCGGGGCTACACCTTC. Protein: CASRPLGGRGYTF.

This clone appeared once. The V gene is TRBV4-2, the J gene TRBJ2-3; possible D gene TRBD2, 5 bases. V was clipped by 1 base and J by 2 bases, with 13 bases between them. The length of the CDR3 is 16 residues. CDR1 and CDR2 (germline): LGHNA, YNFKEQ. The CDR3 loop reads CASSQVGPRDTDTQYF. CDR3 nucleotides: TGTGCCAGCAGCCAAGTTGGGCCCCGGGACACAGATACGCAGTATTTT.

V usage is TRBV29-1 and J usage is TRBJ1-4; D possibly corresponds to TRBD1 (6 bases). The CDR3 is 14 amino acids. The V end lost 7 bases, the J end lost 1 base, and 13 bases lay between the germline ends. Germline CDR1 reads SQVTM; CDR2 reads ANQGSEA. As DNA, the CDR3 is TGCAGCGGGAACGTCAGGGGAACTAATGAAAAACTGTTTTTT. This codes for CSGNVRGTNEKLFF.

The CDR3 DNA follows: TGTGCCAGCAGCTTTCGGGAGTGGGGGTTTAAGCAGTTCTTC. It encodes CASSFREWGFKQFF. J is TRBJ2-1 and V is TRBV13, with D tentatively TRBD2 (6 bases). Trimming cost V 3 bases and J 11 bases, with 17 bases left between them. Germline V gene data show CDR1 as PRHDT and CDR2 as FYEKMQ (reference sequence). The CDR3 covers 14 residues. Complete variable domain (other parts from reference TRBV13 and TRBJ2-1): AAGVIQSPRHLIKEKRETATLKCYPIPRHDTVYWYQQGPGQDPQFLISFYEKMQSDKGSIPDRFSAQQFSDYHSELNMSSLELGDSALYFCASSFREWGFKQFFGPGTRLTVL.

V is TRBV7-3 and J is TRBJ2-1, with 11 bases matching TRBD1. CDR1 SGHTA and CDR2 FQGTGA come from the germline V gene. V dropped 5 bases and J dropped 14; count of bases not matched to a gene: 11. This CDR3 spans 14 amino acids. The CDR3 nucleotides read TGTGCCAGCAGCCCGCAGGGACAGGGGGATAGCAAGTTCTTC. Encoded protein: CASSPQGQGDSKFF.

CDR3: CASSPTPGRGETQYF. In DNA form, the CDR3 reads TGTGCCAGCTCACCAACCCCGGGACGGGGGGAGACCCAGTACTTC. The chain carries TRBV18 and TRBJ2-5; perhaps TRBD2 as D (6 bases). V gave up 2 bases and J gave up 5 bases, with 15 bases separating them. This CDR3 contains 15 residues. Germline V lookup: CDR1 KGHSH, CDR2 LQKENI.

This sequence joins TRBV19 and TRBJ1-5; TRBD1 matches at 8 bases. The J segment lost 6 bases and the V segment lost 4 bases, leaving 5 bases of the junction unmatched. CDR3 length equals 14 residues. The germline V gene has CDR1 LNHDA and CDR2 SQIVND (reference sequence). CDR3 sequence: CASSTDRGGQPQHF. The CDR3 DNA reads as TGTGCCAGTAGTACAGACAGGGGAGGTCAGCCCCAGCATTTT.

V usage is TRBV2 and J usage is TRBJ2-1; 12 bases map to TRBD2. Germline values: CDR1 SNHLY, CDR2 FYNNEI. With V trimmed by 4 bases and J by 5 bases, 9 bases remained unmatched. CDR3 length equals 17 residues. In DNA form, the CDR3 reads TGTGCCAGCAGTGTAAACCGACTAGCGGGAGTCCACAATGAGCAGTTCTTC. Amino acid sequence: CASSVNRLAGVHNEQFF.

The chain links TRBV6-1 to TRBJ2-3; 12 bases align to TRBD2. The J segment lost 8 bases and the V segment lost 4 bases, leaving 7 bases of the junction unmatched. CDR1 MNHNS and CDR2 SASEGT come from the germline V gene. The CDR3 has 15 residues. The CDR3 coding sequence is TGTGCCAGCAGTGGCCTAGCGGGAGGGCCGGGTACGCAGTATTTT. It translates to CASSGLAGGPGTQYF.

The V call is TRBV9, the J call TRBJ2-7, with a tentative D call TRBD1 (6 bases). V shed 3 bases and J shed 2 bases, with 18 bases lying between them. Germline CDR1 is SGDLS and CDR2 is YYNGEE. CDR3 size: 16 residues. The CDR3 DNA follows: TGTGCCAGCAGCGAGATGAGGGGGAAACGTACCTACGAGCAGTACTTC. Translated, it gives CASSEMRGKRTYEQYF.

The J gene is TRBJ2-7, the V gene TRBV6-4; D ambiguous. Per germline, CDR1 MRHNA and CDR2 SNTAGT. Trimming shortened V by 2 bases and J by 0 bases, and 8 bases separated the two germline ends. The CDR3 spans 14 residues. The CDR3 spells CASSDHRNSYEQYF. The CDR3 bases are TGTGCCAGCAGTGACCATCGCAACTCCTACGAGCAGTACTTC.

The J gene is TRBJ2-7, the V gene TRBV28; D is unresolved. The V end lost 3 bases, the J end lost 5 bases, and 8 bases lay between the germline ends. The CDR3 loop spans 12 amino acids. In germline, CDR1 is MDHEN, CDR2 SYDVKM. Here the CDR3 DNA reads TGTGCCAGCAGTTTGGTCCGTGACGAGCAGTACTTC. This codes for CASSLVRDEQYF.

Comments on this clone: Its ends do not fully match the called genes, so a read error is possible. This sequence joins TRBV6-6 and TRBJ1-2; D is undetermined. There are 15 residues in the CDR3. Germline CDR1 is MNHNY and CDR2 is SVGAGI (reference sequence). CDR3 bases: TGTGCCAGCAGTTACTGGGATGGAGGTCCCTATGGCCACACCTTC. Protein sequence: CASSYWDGGPYGHTF.

The V and J genes are TRBV5-1 and TRBJ2-7, with 8 bases that match TRBD1. CDR1 SGHRS and CDR2 YFSETQ come from the germline V gene. Trimming cost V 1 base and J 1 base; bases outside gene matches: 19. CDR3 length: 20 amino acids. CDR3 sequence: CASSLHRDRRLRVPSYEQYF. The CDR3 bases are TGCGCCAGCAGCTTGCACCGGGACAGGCGGTTGCGGGTCCCTTCCTACGAGCAGTACTTC.

V is TRBV6-1 and J is TRBJ2-7; the D is unclear. Germline-derived CDR1 and CDR2 are MNHNS and SASEGT. CDR3 length: 10 residues. V was cut by 5 bases and J by 4 bases, with 3 bases left in between. The CDR3 sequence is CASSQYEQYF. The CDR3 nucleotides are TGTGCCAGCAGTCAGTACGAGCAGTACTTC.

The gene calls are TRBV10-1 and TRBJ2-2; no firm D call. Germline assignment: CDR1 WNHNN and CDR2 SYGVQD (reference sequence). V was clipped by 6 bases and J by 2 bases, with 4 bases between them. The CDR3 loop spans 12 amino acids. The CDR3 DNA is TGCGCCAGCAGGGCTAACACCGGGGAGCTGTTTTTT. Translated: CASRANTGELFF.

The chain employs TRBV28 and TRBJ2-7; perhaps TRBD2 as D (5 bases). CDR3 length equals 14 residues. Per the germline V gene, CDR1 is MDHEN and CDR2 is SYDVKM. V was pared by 3 bases and J by 1 base, with 10 bases between. The CDR3 protein is CASSFLSGSYEQYF. Written as DNA, the CDR3 is TGTGCCAGCAGTTTTTTGTCGGGGTCCTACGAGCAGTACTTC.

V gene TRBV4-3 combines with J gene TRBJ2-1, with D possibly matching TRBD1 (5 bases). Germline loops: CDR1 LGHNA, CDR2 YSLEER. V was cut by 0 bases and J by 1 base, with 10 bases left in between. The CDR3 loop spans 16 amino acids. CDR3 in amino acids: CASSQEPGPSYNEQFF. In DNA form, the CDR3 reads TGCGCCAGCAGCCAAGAACCAGGGCCTTCCTACAATGAGCAGTTCTTC.